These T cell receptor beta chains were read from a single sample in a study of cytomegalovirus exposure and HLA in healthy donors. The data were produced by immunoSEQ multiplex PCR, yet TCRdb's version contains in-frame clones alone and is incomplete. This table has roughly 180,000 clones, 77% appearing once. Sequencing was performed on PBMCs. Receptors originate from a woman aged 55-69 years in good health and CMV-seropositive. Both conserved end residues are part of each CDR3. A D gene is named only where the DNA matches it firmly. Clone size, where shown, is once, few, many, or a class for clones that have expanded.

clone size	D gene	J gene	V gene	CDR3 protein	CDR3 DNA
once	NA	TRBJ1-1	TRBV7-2	CASSYTQGEAFF	TGTGCCAGCAGCTACACGCAGGGGGAAGCTTTCTTT
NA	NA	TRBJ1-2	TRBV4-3	CASSQDGGYGYTF	TGCGCCAGCAGCCAAGACGGGGGTTATGGCTACACCTTC
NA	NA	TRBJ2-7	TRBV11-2	CASSRETGIYEQYF	TGTGCCAGCAGCCGGGAGACAGGGATCTACGAGCAGTACTTC
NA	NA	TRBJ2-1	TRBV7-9	CASSHRRTAYNEQFF	TGTGCCAGCAGCCACCGTAGGACAGCTTACAATGAGCAGTTCTTC
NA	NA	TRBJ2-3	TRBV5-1	CASSPATRRTDTQYF	TGCGCCAGCAGCCCCGCGACTCGTAGGACAGATACGCAGTATTTT
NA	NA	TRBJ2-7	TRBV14	CASSQDHYEQYF	TGTGCCAGCAGCCAAGATCACTACGAGCAGTACTTC
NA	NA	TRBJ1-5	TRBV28	CASSSRTDWAAQPQHF	TGTGCCAGCAGTTCTCGGACAGATTGGGCAGCTCAGCCCCAGCATTTT
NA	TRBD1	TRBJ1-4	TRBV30	CAWTTGLGDRNEKLFF	TGTGCCTGGACCACCGGTTTGGGGGACAGGAATGAAAAACTGTTTTTT
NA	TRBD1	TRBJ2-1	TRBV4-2	CASSQGPTTGGPYNEQFF	TGTGCCAGCAGCCAAGGCCCGACCACAGGGGGCCCCTACAATGAGCAGTTCTTC
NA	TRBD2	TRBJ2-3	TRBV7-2	CASSPLAGGPTDTQYF	TGTGCCAGCAGCCCACTAGCGGGGGGCCCCACAGATACGCAGTATTTT
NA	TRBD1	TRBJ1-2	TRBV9	CASSQMTGGFDGYTF	TGTGCCAGCAGCCAAATGACAGGGGGCTTTGATGGCTACACCTTC
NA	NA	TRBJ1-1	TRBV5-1	CASSLDTTLNTEAFF	TGCGCCAGCAGCTTGGACACGACACTGAACACTGAAGCTTTCTTT
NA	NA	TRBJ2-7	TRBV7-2	CASSLRSNEQYF	TGTGCCAGCAGCTTACGGTCCAACGAGCAGTACTTC
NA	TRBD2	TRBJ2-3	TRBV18	CASSPTSGGLRDTQYF	TGTGCCAGCTCACCGACTAGCGGGGGCCTCCGGGATACGCAGTATTTT
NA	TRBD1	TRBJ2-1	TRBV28	CASSLRAGGGNEQFF	TGTGCCAGCAGTTTACGGGCAGGGGGCGGAAATGAGCAGTTCTTC
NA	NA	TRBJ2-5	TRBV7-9	CASNRESETQYF	TGTGCCAGTAACAGGGAGTCAGAGACCCAGTACTTC
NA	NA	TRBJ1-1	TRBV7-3	CASSSGSGIRPSWNTEAFF	TGTGCCAGCAGCTCTGGTTCAGGGATTCGGCCGTCATGGAACACTGAAGCTTTCTTT
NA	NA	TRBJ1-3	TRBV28	CASSSRGGVRLSGNTIYF	TGTGCCAGCAGTTCCCGCGGGGGGGTACGACTCTCTGGAAACACCATATATTTT
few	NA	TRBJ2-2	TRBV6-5	CASSTSPRGTGELFF	TGTGCCAGCAGCACATCCCCCCGGGGCACCGGGGAGCTGTTTTTT
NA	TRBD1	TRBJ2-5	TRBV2	CASLGQGGRKETQYF	TGTGCCAGCCTCGGACAGGGGGGTAGGAAGGAGACCCAGTACTTC
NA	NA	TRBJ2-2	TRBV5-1	CASSLVVSGSGELFF	TGCGCCAGCAGCTTGGTGGTTTCGGGGTCGGGGGAGCTGTTTTTT
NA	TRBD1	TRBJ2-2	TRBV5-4	CASSPPGTGAITGELFF	TGTGCCAGCAGCCCCCCCGGGACAGGGGCGATCACCGGGGAGCTGTTTTTT
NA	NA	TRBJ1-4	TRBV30	CAWSEDSYEKLFF	TGTGCCTGGAGCGAAGACAGTTATGAAAAACTGTTTTTT
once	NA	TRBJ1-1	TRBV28	CASSPLNTEAFF	TGTGCCAGCAGTCCCTTGAACACTGAAGCTTTCTTT
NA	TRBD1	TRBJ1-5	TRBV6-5	CASSSSGGDQPQHF	TGTGCCAGCAGTAGTTCAGGGGGCGATCAGCCCCAGCATTTT
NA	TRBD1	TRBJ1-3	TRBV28	CASSFGDRVPSGNTIYF	TGTGCCAGCAGTTTCGGGGACAGGGTCCCCTCTGGAAACACCATATATTTT
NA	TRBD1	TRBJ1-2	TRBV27	CASSPGQNYGYTF	TGTGCCAGCAGTCCGGGACAGAACTATGGCTACACCTTC
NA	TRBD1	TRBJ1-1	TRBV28	CASSSGQGRLNTEAFF	TGTGCCAGCAGTTCGGGACAGGGAAGATTGAACACTGAAGCTTTCTTT
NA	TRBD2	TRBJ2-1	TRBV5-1	CASSLEKREDEQFF	TGCGCCAGCAGCTTGGAAAAGCGGGAGGATGAGCAGTTCTTC
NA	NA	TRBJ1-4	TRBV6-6	CASSDGVTNEKLFF	TGTGCCAGCAGTGACGGAGTAACTAATGAAAAACTGTTTTTT
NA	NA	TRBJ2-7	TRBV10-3	CAIGPSSYEQYF	TGTGCCATCGGCCCTAGCTCCTACGAGCAGTACTTC
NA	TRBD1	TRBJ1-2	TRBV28	CASNWDRKNYGYTF	TGTGCCAGCAATTGGGACAGGAAAAACTATGGCTACACCTTC
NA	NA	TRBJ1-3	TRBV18	CASSPRDTSSGNTIYF	TGTGCCAGCTCACCGAGGGACACGAGCTCTGGAAACACCATATATTTT
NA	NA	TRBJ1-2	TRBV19	CASSRAQGNYYGYTF	TGTGCCAGTAGTAGAGCACAGGGTAATTACTATGGCTACACCTTC
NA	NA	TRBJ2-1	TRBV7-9	CSLYEQFF	TGTTCTCTTTATGAGCAGTTCTTC
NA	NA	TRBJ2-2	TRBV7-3	CASSLTGGNTGELFF	TGTGCCAGCAGCTTAACGGGGGGAAACACCGGGGAGCTGTTTTTT
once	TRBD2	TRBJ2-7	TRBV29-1	CSVSTSGGPEQYF	TGCAGCGTTTCGACTAGCGGGGGTCCCGAGCAGTACTTC
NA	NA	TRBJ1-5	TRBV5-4	CASSWGGEGQPQHF	TGTGCCAGCAGCTGGGGGGGTGAGGGTCAGCCCCAGCATTTT
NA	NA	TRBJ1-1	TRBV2	CATRGVDQNTEAFF	TGTGCCACCCGGGGGGTCGACCAGAACACTGAAGCTTTCTTT
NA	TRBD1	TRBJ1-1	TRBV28	CASSLWTGTGNTEAFF	TGTGCCAGCAGTTTATGGACAGGGACGGGGAACACTGAAGCTTTCTTT
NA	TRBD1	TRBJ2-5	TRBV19	CASSMGQGRGQETQYF	TGTGCCAGTAGTATGGGACAGGGGCGGGGACAAGAGACCCAGTACTTC
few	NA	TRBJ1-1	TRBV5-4	CASSLGGWTDNTEAFF	TGTGCCAGCAGCTTGGGGGGGTGGACAGATAACACTGAAGCTTTCTTT
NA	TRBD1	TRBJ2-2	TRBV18	CASSPTGQGAGELFF	TGTGCCAGCTCACCAACGGGACAGGGGGCCGGGGAGCTGTTTTTT
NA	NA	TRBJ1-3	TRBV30	CAWSALRSGNTIYF	TGTGCCTGGAGTGCTCTCCGCTCTGGAAACACCATATATTTT
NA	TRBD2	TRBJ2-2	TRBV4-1	CASSLSGANTGELFF	TGCGCCAGCAGCCTTAGCGGGGCAAACACCGGGGAGCTGTTTTTT
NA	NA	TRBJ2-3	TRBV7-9	CASSLILALTDTQYF	TGTGCCAGCAGCTTAATCCTAGCGCTCACAGATACGCAGTATTTT
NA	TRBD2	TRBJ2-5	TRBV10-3	CAISESNPGEGGQYF	TGTGCCATCAGTGAGTCGAACCCTGGGGAGGGCGGGCAGTACTTC
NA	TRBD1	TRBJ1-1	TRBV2	CATQQGRLNTEAFF	TGTGCCACCCAACAGGGGAGGTTGAACACTGAAGCTTTCTTT
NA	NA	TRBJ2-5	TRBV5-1	CASSFFSKNGGLVKETQYF	TGCGCCAGCAGCTTCTTTAGCAAGAACGGGGGGCTTGTAAAAGAGACCCAGTACTTC